These 10 T cell receptor beta chains came from one sample sequenced in a study of cytomegalovirus exposure and HLA in healthy donors. The table came from immunoSEQ multiplex PCR; TCRdb's copy has only in-frame clones and leaves some out. The table lists 200,000 or so clones, 75% to 85% of them singletons. The sample was PBMCs. These receptors were collected from a woman in her twenties or thirties in good health and CMV-seropositive.

The gene calls are TRBV2 and TRBJ2-1; TRBD2 is a possible D gene (6 bases). The CDR3 covers 14 residues. Trimming cost V 4 bases and J 5 bases, with 12 bases left between them. The germline V gene encodes CDR1 SNHLY and CDR2 FYNNEI. The CDR3 bases are TGTGCCAGCAGTGGGCTGGCGGGGAACAATGAGCAGTTCTTC. Protein: CASSGLAGNNEQFF.

This chain uses TRBV5-4 with TRBJ2-7, with a possible D match to TRBD1 (6 bases). V shed 4 bases and J shed 0 bases, with 17 bases lying between them. The germline V gene has CDR1 SGHNT and CDR2 YYREEE (reference sequence). The CDR3 is made up of 16 amino acids. Here the CDR3 reads CASSRAAGTLSYEQYF. In DNA, the CDR3 is TGTGCCAGCAGCCGAGCCGCCGGGACACTCTCCTACGAGCAGTACTTC. Based on the CDR3 plus reference TRBV5-4 and TRBJ2-7, the full variable domain is ETGVTQSPTHLIKTRGQQVTLRCSSQSGHNTVSWYQQALGQGPQFIFQYYREEENGRGNFPPRFSGLQFPNYSSELNVNALELDDSALYLCASSRAAGTLSYEQYFGPGTRLTVT.

This chain uses TRBV28 with TRBJ2-7; D ambiguous. The germline V gene has CDR1 MDHEN and CDR2 SYDVKM. V was trimmed by 3 bases and J by 6 bases, leaving 12 bases between them. This CDR3 is built from 13 residues. The CDR3 protein is CASSLIRRSEQYF. The CDR3 nucleotides read TGTGCCAGCAGTTTGATAAGGAGATCCGAGCAGTACTTC.

This clone was recorded only once. This chain joins TRBV11-2 and TRBJ2-2; TRBD2 agrees at 13 bases. The germline V gene has CDR1 SGHAT and CDR2 FQNNGV. The V gene end was trimmed by 6 bases and the J gene end by 6 bases; junction bases not matched to a gene: 4. This CDR3 is built from 15 residues. The CDR3: CASRFGTSGAGELFF. The DNA for the CDR3 is TGTGCCAGCAGGTTCGGGACTAGCGGGGCCGGGGAGCTGTTTTTT.

This chain connects TRBV19 to TRBJ2-1; 11 nucleotides line up with TRBD1. CDR3 length: 15 residues. V lost 4 bases, J lost 7 bases, and 6 bases stayed unmatched. Germline assignment: CDR1 LNHDA and CDR2 SQIVND (reference sequence). The CDR3 reads CASSRGQGGKNEQFF. CDR3 DNA: TGTGCCAGTAGTAGGGGACAGGGGGGAAAAAATGAGCAGTTCTTC.

The chain uses TRBV28 and TRBJ2-5; 7 bases match TRBD2. CDR1 and CDR2 (germline): MDHEN, SYDVKM. Trimming removed 8 bases from V and 2 bases from J; junction bases left unmatched: 2. The CDR3 is 12 amino acids. This CDR3 is CASGGGQETQYF. In nucleotides, the CDR3 is TGTGCCAGCGGGGGAGGGCAAGAGACCCAGTACTTC.

The chain is built from TRBV2 and TRBJ1-4; D might be TRBD1 (6 bases). V lost 7 bases and J 6 bases, leaving 15 bases between the germline ends. The length of the CDR3 is 14 residues. The germline CDR1 and CDR2 sequences are SNHLY and FYNNEI. This chain's CDR3 is CASIEQGLDEKLFF. The CDR3 DNA is TGTGCCAGCATAGAACAGGGCTTGGATGAAAAACTGTTTTTT.

The J gene is TRBJ1-2, the V gene TRBV19; a possible D gene is TRBD1 (6 bases). This CDR3 comprises 13 residues. In germline, CDR1 is LNHDA, CDR2 SQIVND (reference sequence). V was cut by 6 bases and J by 4 bases, with 12 bases left in between. The CDR3 coding sequence is TGTGCCAGTAGAGGGGCGGGGGCCTATGGCTACACCTTC. Protein sequence: CASRGAGAYGYTF.

This clone was detected once. The genes are TRBV29-1 and TRBJ1-1, with D unclear. This CDR3 has 15 residues. Germline CDR1 and CDR2: SQVTM and ANQGSEA. V was trimmed by 0 bases and J by 4 bases, leaving 15 bases between them. CDR3 residues: CSVEEPPGIFTEAFF. The DNA for the CDR3 is TGCAGCGTTGAAGAGCCCCCCGGGATCTTCACTGAAGCTTTCTTT.

This CDR3 reads CASSPHYEQYF. As DNA, the CDR3 is TGTGCCAGCAGCCCACACTACGAGCAGTACTTC. The chain joins TRBV11-2 to TRBJ2-7; no firm D call. This CDR3 is 11 amino acids long. The germline V gene encodes CDR1 SGHAT and CDR2 FQNNGV. Trimming cost V 5 bases and J 3 bases, with 5 bases left between them.